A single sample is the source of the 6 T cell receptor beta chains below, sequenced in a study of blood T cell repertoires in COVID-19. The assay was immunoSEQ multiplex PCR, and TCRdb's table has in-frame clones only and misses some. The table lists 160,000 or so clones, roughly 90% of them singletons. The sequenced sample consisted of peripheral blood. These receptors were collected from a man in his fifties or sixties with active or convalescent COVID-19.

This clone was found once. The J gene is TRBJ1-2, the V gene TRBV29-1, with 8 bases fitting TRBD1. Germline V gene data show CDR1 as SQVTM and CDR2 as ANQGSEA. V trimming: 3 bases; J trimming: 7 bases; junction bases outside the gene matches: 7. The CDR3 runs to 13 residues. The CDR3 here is CSVDGQGGFGYTF. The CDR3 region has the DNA TGCAGCGTTGATGGACAGGGAGGATTTGGCTACACCTTC.

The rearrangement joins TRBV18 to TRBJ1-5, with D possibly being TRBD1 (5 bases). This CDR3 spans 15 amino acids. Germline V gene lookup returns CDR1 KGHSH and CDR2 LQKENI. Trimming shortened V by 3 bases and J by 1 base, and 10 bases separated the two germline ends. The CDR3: CASSPQTDSNQPQHF. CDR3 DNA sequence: TGTGCCAGCTCACCCCAGACAGACAGCAATCAGCCCCAGCATTTT.

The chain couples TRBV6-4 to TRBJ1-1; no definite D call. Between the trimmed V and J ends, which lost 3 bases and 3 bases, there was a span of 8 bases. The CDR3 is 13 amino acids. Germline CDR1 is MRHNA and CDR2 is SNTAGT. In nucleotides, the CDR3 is TGTGCCAGCAGTGAATCCGCGGACACTGAAGCTTTCTTT. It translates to CASSESADTEAFF.

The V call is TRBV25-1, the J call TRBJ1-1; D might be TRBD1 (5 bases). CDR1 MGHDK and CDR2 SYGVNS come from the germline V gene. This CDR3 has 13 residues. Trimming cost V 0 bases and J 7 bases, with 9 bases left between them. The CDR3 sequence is CASSEYRAGEAFF. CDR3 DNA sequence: TGTGCCAGCAGTGAATACAGGGCTGGTGAAGCTTTCTTT.

In DNA form, the CDR3 reads TGCGCCAGCAGCTTCGGACAGGGGTTGATCGGTGCTGGAAACACCATATATTTT. Its protein is CASSFGQGLIGAGNTIYF. J is TRBJ1-3 and V is TRBV5-1; 9 nucleotides agree with TRBD1. CDR1 is SGHRS, CDR2 YFSETQ, per germline. The CDR3 sequence is 18 residues long. V shed 2 bases and J 2 bases; nucleotides not matched to a gene: 11.

For the CDR3, the DNA is TGTGCCAGCGGGGGGGTGAGCACTGAAGCTTTCTTT. Its translation: CASGGVSTEAFF. This rearrangement joins TRBV18 to TRBJ1-1, with a tentative D call TRBD1 (5 bases). Trimming cost V 8 bases and J 4 bases, with 11 bases left between them. Germline CDR1 is KGHSH and CDR2 is LQKENI. This CDR3 spans 12 amino acids. Together with reference TRBV18 and TRBJ1-1, the CDR3 gives the full variable domain: NAGVMQNPRHLVRRRGQEARLRCSPMKGHSHVYWYRQLPEEGLKFMVYLQKENIIDESGMPKERFSAEFPKEGPSILRIQQVVRGDSAAYFCASGGVSTEAFFGQGTRLTVV.